Listed here are 26 T cell receptor beta chains from one sample, sequenced in a study of T cells in Graves' hyperthyroidism and ophthalmopathy. Amplification of TCR beta CDR3 regions used RNA as the template. TCR CDR3 regions were first amplified by RT-PCR with HTBI primers. TCRdb processed the multiplex PCR reads anew with MiXCR; each CDR3 protein has one entry. This sample yields about 560,000 distinct CDR3 sequences, of which approximately 15% are seen a single time; 14% belongs to the top ten. The sequencing sample was made of blood. Receptor source: a woman aged 40 to 50 with Graves' hyperthyroidism.

Ten or more counts support this clonotype. The junction shows a germline mismatch at one end, possibly a read error. The chain uses TRBV5-1 and TRBJ1-1; maybe TRBD1 (6 bases). The CDR3 length is 13 residues. Germline CDR1 SGHRS, CDR2 YFSETQ. CDR3 DNA: TGTGCCAGCAGTTTAGGGGGTTTCACTGAAGCTTTCTTT. This translates into CASSLGGFTEAFF.

This clonotype was recorded at least ten times. The V gene is TRBV28, the J gene TRBJ1-1, with 8 bases fitting TRBD1. V gave up 2 bases and J gave up 10 bases; unmatched junction bases: 3. Germline CDR1 and CDR2: MDHEN and SYDVKM. This CDR3 is 12 amino acids long. This CDR3 is CASSLVRGLAFF. The CDR3 DNA reads TGTGCCAGCAGTTTAGTCAGGGGGCTAGCTTTCTTT.

This clonotype was recorded many times. The chain couples TRBV11-1 to TRBJ1-1; no clear D gene. V was trimmed by 2 bases and J by 1 base, leaving 5 bases between them. Germline V CDR1 and CDR2: SGHAT, FQDESV (reference sequence). The CDR3 extends over 13 amino acids. DNA for the CDR3: TGTGCCAGCAGCTTATTTACGAACACTGAAGCTTTCTTT. Its protein product is CASSLFTNTEAFF.

The chain recombines TRBV10-1 with TRBJ2-3, with D maybe TRBD2 (6 bases). V lost 3 bases, J lost 1 base, and 14 bases lay in between. This CDR3 comprises 16 residues. Germline V gives CDR1 WNHNN, CDR2 SYGVQD (reference sequence). CDR3 in DNA: TGCGCCAGCAGTGACGTCGGGGACTGGGGCACAGATACGCAGTATTTT. Translating gives CASSDVGDWGTDTQYF.

This clonotype was observed a few times. V usage is TRBV30 and J usage is TRBJ2-7; either TRBD1 or TRBD2 may supply D (5 bases each). The germline V gene has CDR1 GTSNPN and CDR2 SVGIG (reference sequence). Trimming took 1 base from V and 9 from J, leaving 19 bases between them. CDR3 length: 14 residues. The CDR3 spells CAWSAEQGEVVQYF. The CDR3 DNA reads as TGTGCCTGGAGTGCGGAGCAGGGAGAAGTTGTGCAGTACTTC.

This chain connects TRBV6-1 to TRBJ1-6, with 8 bases identical to TRBD1. The CDR3 totals 15 residues. CDR1 is MNHNS, CDR2 SASEGT, per germline. Trimming took 4 bases from V and 9 from J; bases not matched to a gene: 8. As DNA, the CDR3 is TGTGCCAGCAGTGTTACACAGGGGGGTAGTTCACCCCTCCACTTT. Translating it yields CASSVTQGGSSPLHF.

At least ten counts were recorded for this clonotype. V is TRBV10-3 and J is TRBJ1-2, with D unclear. V gave up 3 bases and J gave up 2 bases, with 10 bases separating them. The germline CDR1 and CDR2 sequences are ENHRY and SYGVKD. The CDR3 extends over 14 amino acids. CDR3 nucleotide sequence: TGTGCCATCAGTGAAAGGAAGGAGAACTATGGCTACACCTTC. Translated, it gives CAISERKENYGYTF.

This chain connects TRBV7-9 to TRBJ2-2; no firm D call. Trimming took 5 bases from V and 7 from J, leaving 14 bases between them. The germline V gene has CDR1 SEHNR and CDR2 FQNEAQ (reference sequence). The CDR3 covers 14 residues. The CDR3 reads CASSPPWAVGELFF. The DNA of the CDR3 is TGTGCCAGCAGCCCACCCTGGGCGGTCGGGGAGCTGTTTTTT.

For this clonotype: An end of the junction differs from the germline gene, which may be a read error. The chain recombines TRBV20-1 with TRBJ2-1; D is possibly TRBD2 (6 bases). There are 14 residues in the CDR3. Germline lookup yields CDR1 DFQATT and CDR2 SNEGSKA (reference sequence). The CDR3 DNA is TGCGGTGCTAGAGACCCCCTCGGGGGAGTTGAGCAGTTCTTC. This codes for CGARDPLGGVEQFF.

This clonotype was seen ten or more times. V and J are TRBV18 and TRBJ2-5; D not resolved. This CDR3 is built from 12 residues. Germline lookup yields CDR1 KGHSH and CDR2 LQKENI. V lost 3 bases to trimming and J lost 2 bases, with 4 bases between them. The CDR3 region is CASSPTQETQYF. The DNA for the CDR3 is TGTGCCAGCTCACCGACGCAAGAGACCCAGTACTTC.

As for this clonotype: A much more abundant neighbour one base away suggests this may be a read error. The chain carries TRBV6-1 and TRBJ2-7; 7 positions match TRBD1. Per germline, CDR1 MNHNS and CDR2 SASEGT. This CDR3 contains 15 residues. This CDR3 is CASSEGTDSAYEQYV. As DNA, the CDR3 is TGTGCCAGCAGCGAAGGGACAGACTCCGCCTACGAGCAGTACGTC.

This clonotype came up a few times. The rearrangement joins TRBV6-1 to TRBJ2-7; D gene ambiguous. Germline V CDR1 and CDR2: MNHNS, SASEGT. Trimming stripped 8 bases from V and 2 bases from J, with 7 bases between. The CDR3 runs 11 residues. CDR3 bases: TGTGCCAGCCGAAGCGCCTACGAGCAGTACTTC. Amino acid sequence: CASRSAYEQYF.

The V gene is TRBV28, the J gene TRBJ2-7; D is unclear. The V gene's germline CDR1 is MDHEN and CDR2 SYDVKM. V lost 8 bases, J lost 5 bases, and 13 bases lay in between. The CDR3 consists of 12 residues. The CDR3, as DNA: TGTGCCAGCGGACCCCCCCGGGACGAGCAGTACTTC. It translates to CASGPPRDEQYF.

This clonotype has more than one count but fewer than ten. The chain combines TRBV25-1 with TRBJ2-1; tentatively, D is TRBD2 (5 bases). The CDR3 extends over 15 amino acids. The germline V gene encodes CDR1 MGHDK and CDR2 SYGVNS. V lost 4 bases and J lost 8, with 18 bases in between. CDR3 region: CASSALSGPLDEQFF. The CDR3, as DNA: TGTGCCAGCAGTGCTCTCAGCGGTCCTCTTGATGAGCAGTTCTTC.

This clonotype was detected many times. V and J are TRBV5-8 and TRBJ2-7; no firm D call. Germline loops: CDR1 SGHTS, CDR2 YDEGEE. The CDR3 runs to 13 residues. Trimming shortened V by 0 bases and J by 6 bases, and 10 bases separated the two germline ends. The CDR3: CASSLDLYAEQYF. The CDR3 DNA follows: TGTGCCAGCAGCTTGGATCTGTACGCCGAGCAGTACTTC. The full variable domain, rest sourced from reference TRBV5-8 and TRBJ2-7, is EAGVTQSPTHLIKTRGQQATLRCSPISGHTSVYWYQQALGLGLQFLLWYDEGEERNRGNFPPRFSGRQFPNYSSELNVNALELEDSALYLCASSLDLYAEQYFGPGTRLTVT.

Here the CDR3 DNA reads TGTGCCAGCAGGACAGGGTTGGACACTGAAGCTTTCTTT. Translating it yields CASRTGLDTEAFF. This sequence joins TRBV14 and TRBJ1-1; 7 nucleotides align to TRBD1. CDR3 size: 13 residues. From germline, CDR1 is SGHDN and CDR2 FVKESK. V lost 6 bases and J lost 3; bases outside the gene matches: 4.

The CDR3 sequence is CASSQVRGTNYGYTF. DNA for the CDR3: TGCGCCAGCAGCCAAGTGAGGGGGACTAACTATGGCTACACCTTC. The chain carries TRBV4-1 and TRBJ1-2; tentative D call: TRBD1 (6 bases). V was clipped by 1 base and J by 0 bases, with 9 bases between them. Germline loops: CDR1 MGHRA, CDR2 YSYEKL. CDR3 size: 15 residues.

The chain is built from TRBV4-1 and TRBJ1-5; TRBD1 might be the D (6 bases). Per the germline V gene, CDR1 is MGHRA and CDR2 is YSYEKL. Trimming left V 4 bases short and J 3 bases short, with 16 bases between. This CDR3 is built from 16 residues. Here the CDR3 DNA reads TGCGCCAGCAGCCTTGTACCCGACAGGTCCAATCAGCCCCAGCATTTT. This translates into CASSLVPDRSNQPQHF.

J is TRBJ1-1 and V is TRBV24-1; D not resolved. The CDR3 runs 14 residues. CDR1 is KGHDR, CDR2 SFDVKD, per germline. The ends were cut back, 6 bases at V and 1 base at J, with 11 bases in the middle. DNA for the CDR3: TGTGCCACCAGTCGAGCCCTCTGGAACACTGAAGCTTTCTTT. Its translation: CATSRALWNTEAFF.

The table lists this clonotype with a count of one. A junction boundary mismatches the germline segment, possibly from a read error. V is TRBV7-9 and J is TRBJ2-1; 12 bases line up with TRBD2. This CDR3 contains 18 residues. The V gene's germline CDR1 is SEHNR and CDR2 FQNEAQ (reference sequence). The CDR3 sequence is CASSLPRLAGGSYNEQFF. Written as DNA, the CDR3 is TGTGCTAGCAGCTTACCTAGGCTAGCGGGAGGGAGCTACAATGAGCAGTTCTTC.

The rearrangement links TRBV6-1 to TRBJ1-5; D is undetermined. This CDR3 comprises 15 residues. CDR1 is MNHNS, CDR2 SASEGT, per germline. The germline V and J ends were trimmed by 4 bases and 1 base, with 11 bases remaining between them. The DNA for the CDR3 is TGTGCCAGCAGTGTCGTGGTCCCAAGCAATCAGCCCCAGCATTTT. This translates into CASSVVVPSNQPQHF.

This clonotype was counted at least ten times. The rearrangement joins TRBV11-2 to TRBJ1-1; possible D gene TRBD1, 5 bases. Trimming shortened V by 10 bases and J by 7 bases, and 16 bases separated the two germline ends. The CDR3 covers 12 residues. CDR1 and CDR2 from the germline V gene are SGHAT and FQNNGV. CDR3 DNA sequence: TGTGCCACGCAGGGCAGGGTAGGTGAAGCTTTCTTT. Its translation: CATQGRVGEAFF. Based on the CDR3 plus reference TRBV11-2 and TRBJ1-1, the full variable domain is EAGVAQSPRYKIIEKRQSVAFWCNPISGHATLYWYQQILGQGPKLLIQFQNNGVVDDSQLPKDRFSAERLKGVDSTLKIQPAKLEDSAVYLCATQGRVGEAFFGQGTRLTVV.

This clonotype came up many times. The rearrangement links TRBV27 to TRBJ2-5; TRBD1 aligns across 9 bases. J was trimmed by 5 bases and V by 6 bases; bases with no gene match: 10. Germline V lookup: CDR1 MNHEY, CDR2 SMNVEV (reference sequence). This CDR3 region has 15 residues. CDR3 in amino acids: CASRTLQGAWETQYF. The CDR3 DNA follows: TGTGCCAGCAGGACCTTACAGGGGGCGTGGGAGACCCAGTACTTC.

In this sample, this clonotype turned up many times. The chain carries TRBV2 and TRBJ2-7, with D possibly being TRBD2 (6 bases). The V gene lost 8 bases and the J gene lost 5 bases, with 13 bases spanning the gap. CDR1 and CDR2 from the germline V gene are SNHLY and FYNNEI. There are 12 residues in the CDR3. The CDR3 reads CASRLAPHEQYF. Here the CDR3 DNA reads TGTGCCAGCCGTCTAGCGCCCCACGAGCAGTACTTC. Together with reference TRBV2 and TRBJ2-7, the CDR3 gives the full variable domain: EPEVTQTPSHQVTQMGQEVILRCVPISNHLYFYWYRQILGQKVEFLVSFYNNEISEKSEIFDDQFSVERPDGSNFTLKIRSTKLEDSAMYFCASRLAPHEQYFGPGTRLTVT.

This clonotype was seen ten or more times. This chain joins TRBV9 and TRBJ2-3, with 10 bases that match TRBD2. In germline, CDR1 is SGDLS, CDR2 YYNGEE. The junction had 9 bases not matched to a gene; V was cut back by 3 bases and J by 5 bases. The CDR3 is made up of 16 amino acids. CDR3 sequence (DNA): TGTGCCAGCAGCGGACCCCTAGCGGGAGTCGGAGATACGCAGTATTTT. Amino acid sequence: CASSGPLAGVGDTQYF.

This clonotype occurred a few times. The V and J genes are TRBV5-5 and TRBJ1-5; no definite D call. V shed 4 bases and J shed 1 base, with 12 bases lying between them. The CDR3 has 15 residues. The germline gives CDR1 SGHKS, CDR2 YYEKEE (reference sequence). CDR3 nucleotides: TGTGCCAGCAGCCCCGTTGGAGGAAGCAATCAGCCCCAGCATTTT. Its translation: CASSPVGGSNQPQHF. The full variable domain, its missing parts supplied by reference TRBV5-5 and TRBJ1-5, is DAGVTQSPTHLIKTRGQQVTLRCSPISGHKSVSWYQQVLGQGPQFIFQYYEKEERGRGNFPDRFSARQFPNYSSELNVNALLLGDSALYLCASSPVGGSNQPQHFGDGTRLSIL.